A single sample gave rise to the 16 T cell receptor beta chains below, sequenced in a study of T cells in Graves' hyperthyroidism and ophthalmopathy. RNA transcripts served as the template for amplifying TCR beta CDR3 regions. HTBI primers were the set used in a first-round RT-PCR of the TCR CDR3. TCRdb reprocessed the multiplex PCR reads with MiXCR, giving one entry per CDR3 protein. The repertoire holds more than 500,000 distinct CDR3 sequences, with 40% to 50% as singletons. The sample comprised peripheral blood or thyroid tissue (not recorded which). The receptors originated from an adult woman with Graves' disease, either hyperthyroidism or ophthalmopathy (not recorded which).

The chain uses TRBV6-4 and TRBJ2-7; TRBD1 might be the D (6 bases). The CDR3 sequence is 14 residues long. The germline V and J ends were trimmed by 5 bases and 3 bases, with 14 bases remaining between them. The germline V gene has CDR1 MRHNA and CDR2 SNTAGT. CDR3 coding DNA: TGTGCCAGCAGTTACGATGACAGGAACTACGAGCAGTACTTC. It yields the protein CASSYDDRNYEQYF.

Here the CDR3 DNA reads TGTGCCAGCAGTGAAGCGGGACGGCCCTACGGCTACACCTTC. Amino acid sequence: CASSEAGRPYGYTF. This chain uses TRBV2 with TRBJ1-2; TRBD1 might be the D (5 bases). The length of the CDR3 is 14 residues. V shed 0 bases and J shed 8 bases, with 13 bases lying between them. CDR1 is SNHLY, CDR2 FYNNEI, per germline.

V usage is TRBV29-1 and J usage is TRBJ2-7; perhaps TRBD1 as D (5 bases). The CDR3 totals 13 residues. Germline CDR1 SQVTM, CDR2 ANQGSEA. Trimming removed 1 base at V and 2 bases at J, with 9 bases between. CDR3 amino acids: CSVEGGPTYEQYF. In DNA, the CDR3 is TGCAGCGTTGAAGGGGGCCCTACCTACGAGCAGTACTTC.

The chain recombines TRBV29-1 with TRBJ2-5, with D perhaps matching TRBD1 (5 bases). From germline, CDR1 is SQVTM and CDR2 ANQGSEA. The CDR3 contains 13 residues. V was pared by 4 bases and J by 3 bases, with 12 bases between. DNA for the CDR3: TGCAGCGTTGTGTCCCACAGGAAAGAGACCCAGTACTTC. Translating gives CSVVSHRKETQYF.

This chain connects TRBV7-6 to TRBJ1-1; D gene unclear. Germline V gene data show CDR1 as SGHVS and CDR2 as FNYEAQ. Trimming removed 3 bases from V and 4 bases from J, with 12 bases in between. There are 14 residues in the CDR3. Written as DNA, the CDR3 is TGTGCCAGCAGCTTGAGAACCACCGTCACTGAAGCTTTCTTT. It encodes CASSLRTTVTEAFF.

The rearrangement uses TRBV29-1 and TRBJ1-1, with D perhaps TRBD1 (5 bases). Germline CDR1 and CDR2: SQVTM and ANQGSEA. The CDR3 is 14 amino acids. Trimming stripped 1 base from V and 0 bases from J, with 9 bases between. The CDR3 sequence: CSVEVIRVNTEAFF. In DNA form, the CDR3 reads TGCAGCGTTGAAGTAATCAGGGTGAACACTGAAGCTTTCTTT.

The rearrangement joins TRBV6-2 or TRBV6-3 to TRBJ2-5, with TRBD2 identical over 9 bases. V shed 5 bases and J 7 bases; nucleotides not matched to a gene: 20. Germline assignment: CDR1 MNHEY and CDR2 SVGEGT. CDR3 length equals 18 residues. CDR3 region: CASSITPPKGLAGGTQYF. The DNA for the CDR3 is TGTGCCAGCAGTATCACACCGCCCAAGGGACTAGCCGGGGGGACCCAGTACTTC.

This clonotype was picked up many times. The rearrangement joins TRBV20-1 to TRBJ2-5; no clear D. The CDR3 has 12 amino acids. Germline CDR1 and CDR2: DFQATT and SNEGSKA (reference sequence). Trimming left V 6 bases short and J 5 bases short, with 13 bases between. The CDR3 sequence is CSAGTYGETQYF. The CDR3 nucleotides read TGCAGTGCGGGTACCTATGGGGAGACCCAGTACTTC.

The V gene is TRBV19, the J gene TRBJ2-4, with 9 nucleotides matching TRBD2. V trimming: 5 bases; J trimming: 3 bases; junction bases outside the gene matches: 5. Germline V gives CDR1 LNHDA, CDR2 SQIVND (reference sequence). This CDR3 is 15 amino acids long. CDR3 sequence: CASSLAGVDKNIQYF. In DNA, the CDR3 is TGTGCCAGTAGTTTAGCGGGAGTCGACAAAAACATTCAGTACTTC.

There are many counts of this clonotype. The CDR3 DNA sequence: TGTGCCAGCAGCCAAGGTCGCACTTTCCAAGAGACCCAGTACTTC. As protein: CASSQGRTFQETQYF. The rearrangement links TRBV3-1 to TRBJ2-5; D remains unclear. Trimming took off 1 base at V and 1 base at J, with 10 bases between the two ends. The CDR3 has 15 residues. CDR1 is LGHDT and CDR2 is YNNKEL in the germline V gene (reference sequence).

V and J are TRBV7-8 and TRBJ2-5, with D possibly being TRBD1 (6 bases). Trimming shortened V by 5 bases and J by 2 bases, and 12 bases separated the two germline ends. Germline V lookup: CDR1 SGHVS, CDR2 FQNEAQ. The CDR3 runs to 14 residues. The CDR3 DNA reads TGTGCCAGCAGCACCAGACAGGCACAAGAGACCCAGTACTTC. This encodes CASSTRQAQETQYF.

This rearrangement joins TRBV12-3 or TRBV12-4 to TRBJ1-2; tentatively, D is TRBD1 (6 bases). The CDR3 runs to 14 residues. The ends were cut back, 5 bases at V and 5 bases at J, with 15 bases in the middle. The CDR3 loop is CASSPPTGPYGYTF. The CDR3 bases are TGTGCCAGCAGTCCCCCGACAGGTCCTTATGGCTACACCTTC.

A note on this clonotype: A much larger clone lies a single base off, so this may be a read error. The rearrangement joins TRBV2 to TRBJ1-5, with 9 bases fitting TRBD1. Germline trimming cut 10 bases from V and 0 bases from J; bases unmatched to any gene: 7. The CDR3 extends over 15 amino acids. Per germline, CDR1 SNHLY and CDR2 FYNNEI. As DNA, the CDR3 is TGTGCCAACAGAGAGGGACAGGGTAGCAATCAGCCCCAGCATTTT. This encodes CANREGQGSNQPQHF. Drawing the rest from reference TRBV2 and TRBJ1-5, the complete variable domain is EPEVTQTPSHQVTQMGQEVILRCVPISNHLYFYWYRQILGQKVEFLVSFYNNEISEKSEIFDDQFSVERPDGSNFTLKIRSTKLEDSAMYFCANREGQGSNQPQHFGDGTRLSIL.

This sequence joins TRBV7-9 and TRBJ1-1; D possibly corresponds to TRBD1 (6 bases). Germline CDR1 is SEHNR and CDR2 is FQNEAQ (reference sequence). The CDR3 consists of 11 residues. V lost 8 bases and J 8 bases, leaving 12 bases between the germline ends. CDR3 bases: TGTGCCAGCGATGCCGGGACAGAAGCTTTCTTT. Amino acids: CASDAGTEAFF.

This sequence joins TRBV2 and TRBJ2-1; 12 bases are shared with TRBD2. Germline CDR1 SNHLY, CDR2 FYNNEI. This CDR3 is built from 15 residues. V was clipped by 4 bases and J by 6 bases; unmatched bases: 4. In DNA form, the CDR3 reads TGTGCCAGCAGTGGTGAGACTAGCGGGAGCAATGAGCAGTTCTTC. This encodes CASSGETSGSNEQFF.

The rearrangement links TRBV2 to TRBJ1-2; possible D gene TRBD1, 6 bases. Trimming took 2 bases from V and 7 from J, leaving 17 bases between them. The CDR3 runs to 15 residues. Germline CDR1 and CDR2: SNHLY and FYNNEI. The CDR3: CASSEMGGGFGGYTF. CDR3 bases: TGTGCCAGCAGTGAAATGGGAGGGGGTTTCGGTGGCTACACCTTC.